These 16 T cell receptor beta chains originate from one sample sequenced in a study of blood T cell repertoires in COVID-19. Profiling relied on immunoSEQ multiplex PCR, and the TCRdb table lists in-frame clones only, not all of them. The sample lists 200,000 to 250,000 clones, 70% to 90% seen once, with less than 3.5% in the top ten. Sequencing was carried out using peripheral blood. The receptors derive from a man aged 25-40 years with COVID-19, enrolled during active disease.

The chain combines TRBV4-1 with TRBJ1-5; the D is unclear. The CDR3 extends over 14 amino acids. Trimming took 0 bases from V and 8 from J, leaving 11 bases between them. Germline V gene data show CDR1 as MGHRA and CDR2 as YSYEKL. In DNA, the CDR3 is TGCGCCAGCAGCCAAGAATCCGTCGGGAAGCCCCAGCATTTT. Its protein is CASSQESVGKPQHF.

The chain employs TRBV6-5 and TRBJ2-7; 7 bases match TRBD1. Per the germline V gene, CDR1 is MNHEY and CDR2 is SVGAGI. Unmatched junction bases numbered 4, after V lost 2 bases and J lost 3 bases. CDR3 size: 14 residues. The CDR3 nucleotides are TGTGCCAGCAGTTACAAGGGACAGCTCTACGAGCAGTACTTC. This encodes CASSYKGQLYEQYF.

This chain joins TRBV6-5 and TRBJ1-2, with 7 bases fitting TRBD1. Per germline, CDR1 MNHEY and CDR2 SVGAGI. The CDR3 is 12 amino acids. Unmatched junction bases numbered 6, after V lost 6 bases and J lost 8 bases. The chain's CDR3 is CASRLGQRGYTF. The CDR3 nucleotides are TGTGCCAGCAGACTGGGACAGAGGGGCTACACCTTC.

The chain joins TRBV4-2 to TRBJ1-5, with 7 bases lining up with TRBD1. V trimming: 0 bases; J trimming: 4 bases; junction bases outside the gene matches: 6. The CDR3 length is 16 residues. Looked up from germline, CDR1 is LGHNA and CDR2 is YNFKEQ. The CDR3 DNA follows: TGTGCCAGCAGCCAAGAAGAGGGGACAGAAAATCAGCCCCAGCATTTT. Translated, it gives CASSQEEGTENQPQHF.

On this clone: One junction end disagrees with the germline gene, perhaps due to a read error. V gene TRBV9 combines with J gene TRBJ2-1, with 10 bases lining up with TRBD1. This CDR3 spans 15 amino acids. Germline values: CDR1 SGDLS, CDR2 YYNGEE. The CDR3 sequence is CTSSVADRGYNEQFF. CDR3 sequence (DNA): TGTACCAGCAGCGTCGCGGACAGGGGGTACAATGAGCAGTTCTTC.

DNA for the CDR3: TGTGCCAGCAGCTTAGGGTCGGGGGGGAGCACTGAAGCTTTCTTT. Translation: CASSLGSGGSTEAFF. The rearrangement links TRBV11-3 to TRBJ1-1; D is possibly TRBD1 (5 bases). CDR1 and CDR2 from the germline V gene are SGHNT and YENEEA. The CDR3 sequence is 15 residues long. The ends were cut back, 1 base at V and 4 bases at J, with 13 bases in the middle.

As concerns this clone: The junction shows a germline mismatch at one end, possibly a read error. The chain recombines TRBV2 with TRBJ2-1, with 13 bases matching TRBD2. CDR1 is SNHLY, CDR2 FYNNEI, per germline. This CDR3 comprises 14 residues. The CDR3 reads CASSEETSGRAWLF. The CDR3 DNA reads as TGTGCCAGCAGTGAAGAAACTAGCGGGAGGGCCTGGCTCTTC.

The chain combines TRBV5-1 with TRBJ2-2; 9 positions agree with TRBD2. The length of the CDR3 is 16 residues. Germline CDR1 and CDR2: SGHRS and YFSETQ. The J segment lost 3 bases and the V segment lost 4 bases, leaving 7 bases of the junction unmatched. CDR3 DNA: TGCGCCAGCAGCACCGTAGCGGGGGACCACACCGGGGAGCTGTTTTTT. Encoded protein: CASSTVAGDHTGELFF.

The J gene is TRBJ2-7, the V gene TRBV28; 10 bases align to TRBD1. J gave up 3 bases and V 5 bases, and 10 bases lay outside the gene matches. This CDR3 region has 16 residues. CDR1 MDHEN and CDR2 SYDVKM come from the germline V gene. The CDR3 nucleotides read TGTGCCAGCAGTGGTCCCCTGGGACAGGGGCTCTACGAGCAGTACTTC. Translated: CASSGPLGQGLYEQYF.

J is TRBJ2-3 and V is TRBV24-1; a possible D gene is TRBD1 (6 bases). This CDR3 contains 15 residues. The V end was cut by 6 bases, the J end by 2 bases, with 14 bases between. Germline loops: CDR1 KGHDR, CDR2 SFDVKD. The CDR3 DNA is TGTGCCACCAGTTCCCGGGACAACCCCACAGATACGCAGTATTTT. This translates into CATSSRDNPTDTQYF.

J is TRBJ1-5 and V is TRBV5-6, with 7 bases lining up with TRBD1. Germline V gene sequence: CDR1 SGHDT, CDR2 YYEEEE. The junction had 4 bases not matched to a gene; V was cut back by 2 bases and J by 5 bases. The CDR3 has 14 amino acids. As DNA, the CDR3 is TGTGCCAGCAGCTTACAGGGGATCGATCAGCCCCAGCATTTT. This sequence encodes CASSLQGIDQPQHF.

As regards this clone: Other DNA sequences of this sample code for an identical CDR3. The chain carries TRBV7-3 and TRBJ1-2; 9 bases agree with TRBD1. The length of the CDR3 is 14 residues. The V segment lost 5 bases and the J segment 2 bases; nucleotides outside the gene matches: 3. Germline-derived CDR1 and CDR2 are SGHTA and FQGTGA. The CDR3 DNA reads as TGTGCCAGCAGCCCGGGACAGGGCAACTATGGCTACACCTTC. Protein sequence: CASSPGQGNYGYTF.

The chain links TRBV4-3 to TRBJ2-5; D unclear. Trimming cost V 1 base and J 3 bases, with 6 bases left between them. Germline V gene lookup returns CDR1 LGHNA and CDR2 YSLEER. CDR3 size: 13 residues. The CDR3 DNA reads TGCGCCAGCAGCCAAGCTTCTGAAGAGACCCAGTACTTC. Translating gives CASSQASEETQYF.

The chain joins TRBV19 to TRBJ1-2; 7 bases match TRBD1. CDR3 length: 13 amino acids. Unmatched junction bases numbered 6, after V lost 7 bases and J lost 4 bases. Germline V gene lookup returns CDR1 LNHDA and CDR2 SQIVND (reference sequence). The CDR3 nucleotides are TGTGCCAGTACCCCCGGGACAGCCTATGGCTACACCTTC. It yields the protein CASTPGTAYGYTF. Full variable domain (missing parts from reference TRBV19 and TRBJ1-2): DGGITQSPKYLFRKEGQNVTLSCEQNLNHDAMYWYRQDPGQGLRLIYYSQIVNDFQKGDIAEGYSVSREKKESFPLTVTSAQKNPTAFYLCASTPGTAYGYTFGSGTRLTVV.

In its sample, this clone was seen once. The rearrangement links TRBV12-3 or TRBV12-4 to TRBJ1-1; D is possibly TRBD1 (5 bases). There are 13 residues in the CDR3. V lost 5 bases, J lost 3 bases, and 10 bases lay in between. The CDR3 spells CASSARVDTEAFF. CDR3 nucleotides: TGTGCCAGCAGTGCCAGGGTCGACACTGAAGCTTTCTTT.

V is TRBV7-9 and J is TRBJ1-4; 9 positions agree with TRBD1. From germline, CDR1 is SEHNR and CDR2 FQNEAQ (reference sequence). CDR3 length: 13 amino acids. V shed 6 bases, J shed 4 bases, and the junction held 0 bases outside the gene matches. The CDR3 is CASRGQGNEKLFF. The DNA for the CDR3 is TGTGCCAGCAGGGGACAGGGTAATGAAAAACTGTTTTTT.